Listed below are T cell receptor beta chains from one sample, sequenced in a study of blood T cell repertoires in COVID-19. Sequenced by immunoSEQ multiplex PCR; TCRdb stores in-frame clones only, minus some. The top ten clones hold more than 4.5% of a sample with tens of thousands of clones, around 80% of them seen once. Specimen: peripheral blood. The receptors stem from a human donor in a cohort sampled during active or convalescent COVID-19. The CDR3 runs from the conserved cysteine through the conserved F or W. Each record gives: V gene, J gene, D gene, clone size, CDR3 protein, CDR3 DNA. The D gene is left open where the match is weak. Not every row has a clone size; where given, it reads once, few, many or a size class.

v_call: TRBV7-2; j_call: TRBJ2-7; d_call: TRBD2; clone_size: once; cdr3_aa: CASSLASSGGSEQYF; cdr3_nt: TGTGCCAGCAGCTTAGCAAGCAGCGGGGGAAGCGAGCAGTACTTC
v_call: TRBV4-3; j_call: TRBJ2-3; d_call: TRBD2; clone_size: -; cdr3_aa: CASSQEGLAGGPWVTDTQYF; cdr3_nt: TGCGCCAGCAGCCAAGAAGGGCTAGCGGGGGGGCCTTGGGTCACAGATACGCAGTATTTT
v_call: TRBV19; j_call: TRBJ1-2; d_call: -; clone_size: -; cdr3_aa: CASGNRPNYGYTF; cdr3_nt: TGTGCCAGCGGAAACAGGCCTAACTATGGCTACACCTTC
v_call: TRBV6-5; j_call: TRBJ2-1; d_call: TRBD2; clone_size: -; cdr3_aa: CASSYRAGGLNEQFF; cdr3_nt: TGTGCCAGCAGTTACCGGGCGGGGGGGCTCAATGAGCAGTTCTTC
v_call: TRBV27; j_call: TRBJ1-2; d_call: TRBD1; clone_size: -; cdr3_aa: CASSLYGQVNYGYTF; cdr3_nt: TGTGCCAGCAGTTTATACGGACAGGTTAACTATGGCTACACCTTC
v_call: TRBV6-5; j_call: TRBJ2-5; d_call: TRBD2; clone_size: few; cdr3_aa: CASSWGAGRGQETQYF; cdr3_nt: TGTGCCAGCAGTTGGGGAGCGGGGAGGGGTCAAGAGACCCAGTACTTC
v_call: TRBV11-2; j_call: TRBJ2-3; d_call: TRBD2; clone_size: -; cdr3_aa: CASSFTSGDTDTQYF; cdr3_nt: TGTGCCAGCAGCTTTACTAGCGGGGACACAGATACGCAGTATTTT
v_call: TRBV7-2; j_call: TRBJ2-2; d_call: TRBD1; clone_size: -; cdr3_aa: CASSERQTGAAGELFF; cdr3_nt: TGTGCCAGCAGCGAACGTCAGACAGGGGCCGCCGGGGAGCTGTTTTTT
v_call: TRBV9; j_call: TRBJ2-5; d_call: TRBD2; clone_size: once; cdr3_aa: CASSVESDRGAQYF; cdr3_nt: TGTGCCAGCAGCGTAGAGTCTGATCGGGGGGCCCAGTACTTC
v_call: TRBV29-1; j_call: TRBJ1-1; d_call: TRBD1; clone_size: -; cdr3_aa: CSAMTPGGTEAFF; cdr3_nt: TGCAGCGCTATGACCCCAGGGGGAACTGAAGCTTTCTTT
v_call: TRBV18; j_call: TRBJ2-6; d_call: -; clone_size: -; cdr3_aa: CASSPTAASGANVLTF; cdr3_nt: TGTGCCAGCTCACCGACAGCTGCCTCTGGGGCCAACGTCCTGACTTTC
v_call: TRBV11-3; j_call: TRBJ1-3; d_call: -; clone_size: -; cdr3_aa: CASSLVRSINTIYF; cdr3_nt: TGTGCCAGCAGCTTAGTCCGGTCTATAAACACCATATATTTT
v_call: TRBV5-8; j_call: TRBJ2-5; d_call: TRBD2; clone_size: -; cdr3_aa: CASSFLAGGQGETQYF; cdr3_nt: TGTGCCAGCAGCTTCCTAGCGGGGGGGCAAGGAGAGACCCAGTACTTC
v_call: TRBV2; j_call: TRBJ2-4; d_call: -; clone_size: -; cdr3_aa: CASSDGYIQYF; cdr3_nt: TGTGCCAGCAGTGACGGGTACATTCAGTACTTC
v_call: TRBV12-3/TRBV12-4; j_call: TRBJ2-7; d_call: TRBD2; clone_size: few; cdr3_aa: CASSPGTTYEQYF; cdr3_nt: TGTGCCAGCAGTCCCGGGACTACCTACGAGCAGTACTTC
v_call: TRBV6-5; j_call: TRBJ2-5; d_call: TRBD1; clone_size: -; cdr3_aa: CASASGTGEETQYF; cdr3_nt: TGTGCCAGCGCCTCCGGGACAGGGGAAGAGACCCAGTACTTC
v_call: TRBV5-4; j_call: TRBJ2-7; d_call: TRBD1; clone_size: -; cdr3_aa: CASSLGGDRGSYEQYF; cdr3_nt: TGTGCCAGCAGCTTGGGGGGGGACAGGGGCTCCTACGAGCAGTACTTC
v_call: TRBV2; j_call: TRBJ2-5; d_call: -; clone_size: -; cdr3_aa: CASSVRGGQETQYF; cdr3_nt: TGTGCCAGCAGTGTAAGGGGCGGTCAAGAGACCCAGTACTTC
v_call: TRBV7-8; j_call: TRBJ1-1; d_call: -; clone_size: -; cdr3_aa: CASSLGGQLRGAEAFF; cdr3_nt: TGTGCCAGCAGCTTAGGAGGACAGCTTCGGGGTGCTGAAGCTTTCTTT
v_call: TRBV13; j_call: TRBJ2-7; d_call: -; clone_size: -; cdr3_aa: CASSLEGESSYEQYF; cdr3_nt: TGTGCCAGCAGCTTAGAAGGAGAAAGCTCCTACGAGCAGTACTTC
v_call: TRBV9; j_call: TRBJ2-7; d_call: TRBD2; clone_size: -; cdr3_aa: CASSAAGAGVYEQYF; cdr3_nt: TGTGCCAGCAGCGCCGCCGGGGCGGGGGTCTACGAGCAGTACTTC
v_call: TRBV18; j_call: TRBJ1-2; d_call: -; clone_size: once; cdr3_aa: CASSPSPAGGGYTF; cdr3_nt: TGTGCCAGCTCACCCTCGCCCGCGGGCGGTGGCTACACCTTC
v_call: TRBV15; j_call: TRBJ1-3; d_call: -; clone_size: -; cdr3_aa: CATSRGTVGGNTIYF; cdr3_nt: TGTGCCACCAGCAGAGGGACAGTTGGTGGAAACACCATATATTTT
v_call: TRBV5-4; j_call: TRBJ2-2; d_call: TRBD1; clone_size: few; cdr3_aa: CASGTAHTGELFF; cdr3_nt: TGTGCCAGCGGGACAGCCCACACCGGGGAGCTGTTTTTT
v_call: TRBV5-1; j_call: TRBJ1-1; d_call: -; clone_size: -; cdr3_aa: CASSLRSGQSVETFF; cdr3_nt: TGCGCCAGCAGCTTGAGGAGCGGACAGTCCGTGGAAACTTTCTTT
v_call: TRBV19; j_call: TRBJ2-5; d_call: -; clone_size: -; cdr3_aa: CASSPGGRETQYF; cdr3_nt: TGTGCCAGTAGCCCTGGGGGGAGGGAGACCCAGTACTTC
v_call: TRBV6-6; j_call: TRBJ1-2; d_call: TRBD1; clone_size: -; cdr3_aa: CASSRQGLYGYTF; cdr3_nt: TGTGCCAGCAGTCGACAGGGTCTGTATGGCTACACCTTC
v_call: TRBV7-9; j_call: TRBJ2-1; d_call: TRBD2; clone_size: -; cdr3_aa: CASSLDLRPRDYDEQFF; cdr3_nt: TGTGCCAGCAGCTTAGATCTGAGACCCCGGGACTATGATGAGCAGTTCTTC
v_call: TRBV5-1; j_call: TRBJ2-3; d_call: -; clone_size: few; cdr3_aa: CASSSGQRTDTQYF; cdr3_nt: TGCGCCAGCAGCTCAGGGCAGCGCACAGATACGCAGTATTTT
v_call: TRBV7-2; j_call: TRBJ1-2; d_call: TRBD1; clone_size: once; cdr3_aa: CASSLTGGDLGYTF; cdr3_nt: TGTGCCAGCAGCTTGACAGGGGGCGACCTGGGCTACACCTTC
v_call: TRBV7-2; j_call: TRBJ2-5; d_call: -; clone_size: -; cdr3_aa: CASSLMVRETQYF; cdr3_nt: TGTGCCAGCAGCTTAATGGTGCGAGAGACCCAGTACTTC
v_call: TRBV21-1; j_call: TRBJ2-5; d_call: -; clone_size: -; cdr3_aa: CASERRGGETQYF; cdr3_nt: TGTGCCTCCGAGCGAAGGGGGGGGGAGACCCAGTACTTC
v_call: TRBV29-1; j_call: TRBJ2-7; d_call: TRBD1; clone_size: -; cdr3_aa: CSPGQATTYEQYF; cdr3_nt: TGCAGCCCTGGACAGGCGACAACCTACGAGCAGTACTTC
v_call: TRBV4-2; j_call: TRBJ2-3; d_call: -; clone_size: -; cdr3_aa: CASSQGLPTTDTQYF; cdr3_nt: TGTGCCAGCAGCCAAGGGTTGCCTACCACAGATACGCAGTATTTT
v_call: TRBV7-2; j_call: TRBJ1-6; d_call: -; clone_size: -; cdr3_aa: CASSSSQEASPLHF; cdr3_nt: TGTGCCAGCAGCTCAAGCCAGGAGGCTTCACCCCTCCACTTT
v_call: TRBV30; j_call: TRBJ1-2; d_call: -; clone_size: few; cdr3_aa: CAWSVGGYGYTF; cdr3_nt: TGTGCCTGGAGTGTCGGGGGCTATGGCTACACCTTC
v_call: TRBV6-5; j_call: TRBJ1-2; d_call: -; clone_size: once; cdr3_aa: CASSYTARGGYGYTF; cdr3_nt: TGTGCCAGCAGTTACACGGCCAGGGGCGGCTATGGCTACACCTTC
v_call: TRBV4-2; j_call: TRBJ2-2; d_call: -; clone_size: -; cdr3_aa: CASSQDNRVVYTGELFF; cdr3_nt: TGTGCCAGCAGCCAAGATAACAGGGTTGTTTACACCGGGGAGCTGTTTTTT
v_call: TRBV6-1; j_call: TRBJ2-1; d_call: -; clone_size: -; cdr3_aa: CASSDGGLSSYNEQFF; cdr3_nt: TGTGCCAGCAGTGACGGGGGGCTGAGCTCCTACAATGAGCAGTTCTTC
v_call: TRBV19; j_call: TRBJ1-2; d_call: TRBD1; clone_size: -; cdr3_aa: CASSLTGPYGYTF; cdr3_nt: TGTGCCAGTAGCCTGACAGGGCCCTATGGCTACACCTTC
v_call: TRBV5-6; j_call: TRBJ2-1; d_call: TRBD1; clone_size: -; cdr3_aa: CASSPHGTGRRNEQFF; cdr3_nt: TGTGCCAGCAGCCCCCACGGGACAGGGAGGCGCAATGAGCAGTTCTTC
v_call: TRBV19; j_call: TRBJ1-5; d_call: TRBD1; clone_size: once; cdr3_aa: CASRLGQIFSNQPQHF; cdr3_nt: TGTGCCAGTCGATTGGGACAGATTTTTAGCAATCAGCCCCAGCATTTT